This paragraph covers one T cell receptor (beta chain) sequence. The source of the sample is a study of blood T cell repertoires in COVID-19. Across the whole study: From the United States, Italy and Spain came samples of acute and convalescent COVID-19. T cells, B-cell-depleted T cells, or PBMCs supplied cDNA or gDNA.

Authors' processing steps: How many nucleated cells were present was estimated from reference gene primer amplification. The assay was immunoSEQ multiplex PCR, and TCRdb's table has in-frame clones only and misses some. For V, J and clone size, that table is used; D and trimming come from the DNA. This table has 200,000 to 250,000 clones, 65% to 90% appearing once. A Seattle source enrolled patients during active infection and followed them longitudinally. V gave up 2 bases and J gave up 3 bases; unmatched junction bases: 5. The CDR3 spans 16 residues. In germline, CDR1 is SGHDT, CDR2 YYEEEE. The chain employs TRBV5-6 and TRBJ2-1; 10 bases align to TRBD2. Sequencing input: peripheral blood. This receptor was identified in a woman aged 65 to 85 with COVID-19, enrolled during active disease. CDR3 sequence: CASSFSSGSLYNEQFF. CDR3 coding DNA: TGTGCCAGCAGCTTCTCTAGCGGGAGCCTCTACAATGAGCAGTTCTTC.